The rows below give T cell receptor beta chains drawn from one sample of a study of blood T cells in healthy people across ages. TCRdb ran MiXCR on the 5' RACE reads and lists one entry per CDR3 protein. This repertoire shows a few hundred thousand distinct CDR3 sequences, about 27% found once; its top ten account for 3% to 4.5%. The same specimen was also included in a second study, on T cells of mothers and their children.

The specimen was blood. Receptors were obtained from a boy between 2 and 10 years old in good health. Both conserved end residues are part of each CDR3. The D gene is left open where the match is weak. Only part of the rows carry a size: once, few, many, or a class if the clone is expanded.

TRBV4-3	few	TRBJ2-5	-	CASSPSGMGQETQYF	TGCGCCAGCAGCCCATCGGGGATGGGACAAGAGACCCAGTACTTC
TRBV7-2	-	TRBJ1-5	-	CASSRAGGGNQPQHF	TGTGCCAGCAGCCGCGCAGGTGGGGGCAATCAGCCCCAGCATTTT
TRBV24-1	many	TRBJ2-1	TRBD1	CATSEAGGPYNEQFF	TGTGCCACCAGTGAGGCAGGGGGCCCCTACAATGAGCAGTTCTTC
TRBV12-3/TRBV12-4	few	TRBJ2-5	-	CASSPDGEKETQYF	TGTGCCAGCAGCCCCGATGGAGAGAAAGAGACCCAGTACTTC
TRBV3-1	-	TRBJ1-3	-	CASSPVRGGNTIYF	TGTGCCAGCAGCCCAGTACGCGGTGGAAACACCATATATTTT
TRBV6-5	-	TRBJ1-4	TRBD1	CASRRTGEAVKLFF	TGTGCCAGCAGGCGGACAGGGGAGGCGGTAAAACTGTTTTTT
TRBV5-1	-	TRBJ2-4	-	CASSVLASDIQYF	TGCGCCAGCAGCGTTCTAGCGTCGGACATTCAGTACTTC
TRBV3-1	-	TRBJ2-1	-	CASSQDGQVMGDEQFF	TGTGCCAGCAGCCAAGATGGGCAGGTCATGGGCGATGAGCAGTTCTTC
TRBV10-3	few	TRBJ1-1	-	CAILDRNNTEAFF	TGTGCCATCTTAGACCGAAATAACACTGAAGCTTTCTTT
TRBV7-9	few	TRBJ2-7	TRBD2	CASSGGASGRPYEQYF	TGTGCCAGCAGCGGGGGGGCTAGCGGGAGACCATACGAGCAGTACTTC
TRBV9	-	TRBJ1-2	TRBD1	CASSPLGTGGYGYTF	TGTGCCAGCAGCCCCTTGGGGACAGGGGGCTATGGCTACACCTTC
TRBV9	few	TRBJ1-2	-	CACSPGEHYGYTF	TGTGCCTGCAGCCCGGGTGAGCACTATGGCTACACCTTC
TRBV6-5	-	TRBJ1-2	-	CASSYGSIGYGYTF	TGTGCCAGCAGTTACGGGTCAATAGGTTATGGCTACACCTTC
TRBV7-2	-	TRBJ2-5	TRBD2	CASSSAGGLETQYF	TGTGCCAGCAGCTCAGCGGGGGGGCTTGAGACCCAGTACTTC
TRBV20-1	-	TRBJ2-3	-	CSTRYPRVTDTQYF	TGCAGTACTAGATATCCCAGGGTGACAGATACGCAGTATTTT
TRBV21-1	-	TRBJ1-1	-	CANPPRVEAFF	TGTGCCAACCCCCCCCGGGTTGAAGCTTTCTTT
TRBV6-2/TRBV6-3	-	TRBJ2-3	-	CASSYPTTDYAFTRDTQYF	TGTGCCAGCAGTTACCCGACTACCGACTATGCCTTCACAAGAGATACGCAGTATTTT
TRBV5-1	many	TRBJ2-5	TRBD2	CASSLVAGEETQYF	TGCGCCAGCAGCTTGGTAGCGGGAGAAGAGACCCAGTACTTC
TRBV12-3/TRBV12-4	-	TRBJ2-3	-	CASSLNRQGTDTQYF	TGTGCCAGCAGTTTAAATCGGCAGGGCACAGATACGCAGTATTTT
TRBV15	-	TRBJ2-7	TRBD2	CATSRTPTSGLYEQYF	TGTGCCACCAGCAGAACTCCGACTAGCGGGTTGTACGAGCAGTACTTC
TRBV7-9	-	TRBJ1-1	-	CASSSALNTEAFF	TGTGCCAGCAGCTCGGCCTTGAACACTGAAGCTTTCTTT
TRBV20-1	-	TRBJ2-1	TRBD2	CSAREGGLDHDEQFF	TGCAGTGCTAGAGAGGGAGGGCTAGACCACGATGAGCAGTTCTTC
TRBV7-9	-	TRBJ2-3	-	CASAQANTDTQYF	TGTGCCAGCGCGCAGGCTAACACAGATACGCAGTATTTT
TRBV15	few	TRBJ2-1	TRBD2	CATSRGSGGSYNEQFF	TGTGCCACCAGCAGAGGTAGCGGGGGCTCCTACAATGAGCAGTTCTTC
TRBV15	-	TRBJ1-4	-	CATSSLQGLEKLFF	TGTGCCACCAGCAGTCTCCAGGGACTAGAAAAACTGTTTTTT
TRBV25-1	-	TRBJ2-7	TRBD1	CASSLGQGYSYEQYF	TGTGCCAGCAGTCTAGGACAGGGATACTCCTACGAGCAGTACTTC
TRBV3-1	few	TRBJ1-1	-	CASSQGRREDTHVAFF	TGTGCCAGCAGCCAAGGTAGACGGGAGGACACGCACGTGGCTTTCTTT
TRBV10-3	-	TRBJ2-7	TRBD1	CAISVAQSGTGSYEQYF	TGTGCCATCAGCGTAGCCCAGTCCGGGACAGGGTCCTACGAGCAGTACTTC
TRBV4-1	-	TRBJ2-7	TRBD1	CASSQEGQGGYEQYF	TGCGCCAGCAGCCAAGAGGGACAGGGGGGCTACGAGCAGTACTTC
TRBV5-1	-	TRBJ2-2	-	CASSLAFYGEGTNTGELFF	TGCGCCAGCAGCTTGGCCTTTTACGGAGAGGGAACGAACACCGGGGAGCTGTTTTTT
TRBV5-1	few	TRBJ2-1	TRBD2	CASSLWSSGGNNEQFF	TGCGCCAGCAGCTTGTGGTCTAGCGGGGGGAACAATGAGCAGTTCTTC
TRBV14	-	TRBJ2-7	-	CASSQGLVSGEQYF	TGTGCCAGCAGCCAAGGTCTAGTATCGGGGGAGCAGTACTTC
TRBV7-9	-	TRBJ2-5	-	CASSLVAKGRQETQYF	TGTGCCAGCAGCTTAGTGGCCAAGGGGCGCCAAGAGACCCAGTACTTC
TRBV5-1	-	TRBJ2-7	-	CASSLRLSDLVFYEQYF	TGCGCCAGCAGCTTGAGGCTGTCGGACTTGGTCTTCTACGAGCAGTACTTC
TRBV12-3/TRBV12-4	-	TRBJ2-3	-	CASSDRGDTQYF	TGTGCCAGCAGTGACCGGGGGGATACGCAGTATTTT
TRBV5-4	-	TRBJ2-4	-	CASSLEGLGNIQYF	TGTGCCAGCAGCTTGGAAGGGCTTGGTAACATTCAGTACTTC
TRBV7-2	-	TRBJ1-3	TRBD1	CASSSSQGGGSGNTIYF	TGTGCCAGCAGCTCTTCACAGGGGGGTGGCTCTGGAAACACCATATATTTT
TRBV6-6	few	TRBJ1-2	-	CASGTSEGYTF	TGTGCCTCTGGGACCTCCGAGGGCTACACCTTC
TRBV28	-	TRBJ2-1	TRBD2	CASSPGTREFNEQFF	TGTGCCAGCAGTCCCGGGACTAGGGAGTTCAATGAGCAGTTCTTC
TRBV7-9	-	TRBJ2-5	-	CASSLYTQETQYF	TGTGCCAGCAGCCTTTACACCCAAGAGACCCAGTACTTC
TRBV6-1	once	TRBJ2-7	-	CASTLDRKTYEQYF	TGTGCCAGCACCTTAGACAGAAAGACCTACGAGCAGTACTTC
TRBV7-9	-	TRBJ2-2	TRBD1	CASGSGTGFPGELFF	TGTGCCAGCGGGTCCGGGACAGGGTTTCCCGGGGAGCTGTTTTTT
TRBV3-1	few	TRBJ1-2	-	CASSQGVYGYTF	TGTGCCAGCAGCCAGGGTGTCTATGGCTACACCTTC
TRBV3-1	-	TRBJ2-7	TRBD1	CASSQDRNRDRGINEQYF	TGTGCCAGCAGCCAAGATCGAAACCGGGACAGGGGGATAAACGAGCAGTACTTC
TRBV20-1	-	TRBJ2-1	TRBD2	CSARDRGLALSPFPHEQFF	TGCAGTGCTAGAGATAGGGGACTAGCTTTATCCCCATTCCCTCATGAGCAGTTCTTC
TRBV12-3/TRBV12-4	-	TRBJ2-1	-	CASSHPGGLEQFF	TGTGCCAGCAGCCACCCGGGGGGCCTTGAGCAGTTCTTC
TRBV7-9	-	TRBJ1-2	-	CASSLRLESNYGYTF	TGTGCCAGCAGCTTAAGGCTCGAAAGTAACTATGGCTACACCTTC
TRBV7-9	-	TRBJ2-1	-	CASSLLGPRQEQFF	TGTGCCAGCAGTCTCCTAGGACCCCGACAAGAGCAGTTCTTC
TRBV7-8	-	TRBJ1-6	TRBD1	CASSRDRGNSPLHF	TGTGCCAGCAGCCGCGACAGGGGAAATTCACCCCTCCACTTT
TRBV20-1	-	TRBJ2-5	TRBD2	CSASPSGGVRETQYF	TGCAGTGCTAGCCCCAGCGGGGGGGTGAGAGAGACCCAGTACTTC
TRBV7-9	-	TRBJ1-4	TRBD1	CASSSSRGRDEKLFF	TGTGCCAGCAGCTCTTCCAGGGGGCGAGATGAAAAACTGTTTTTT
TRBV7-2	few	TRBJ2-7	TRBD2	CASSRTAGPGYEQYF	TGTGCCAGCAGCAGAACAGCGGGGCCGGGCTACGAGCAGTACTTC